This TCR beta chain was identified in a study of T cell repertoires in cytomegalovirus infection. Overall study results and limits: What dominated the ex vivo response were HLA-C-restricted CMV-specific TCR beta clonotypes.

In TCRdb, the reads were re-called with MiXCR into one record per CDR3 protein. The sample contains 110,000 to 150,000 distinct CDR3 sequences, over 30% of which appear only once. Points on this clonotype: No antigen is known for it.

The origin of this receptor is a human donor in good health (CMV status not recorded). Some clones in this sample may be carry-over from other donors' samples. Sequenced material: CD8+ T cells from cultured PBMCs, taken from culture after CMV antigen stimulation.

The CDR3 is CSARDEHGNQPQHF. CDR3 sequence (DNA): TGCAGTGCTAGAGATGAACACGGCAATCAGCCCCAGCATTTT. The gene calls are TRBV20-1 and TRBJ1-5, with D uncertain. The CDR3 spans 14 residues. Germline CDR1 reads DFQATT; CDR2 reads SNEGSKA (reference sequence). Trimming took off 0 bases at V and 2 bases at J, with 8 bases between the two ends.